Following are 24 T cell receptor beta chains from one sample sequenced in a study of beta chain features in type 1 diabetes (dated by TCRdb to the late 2010s). Which antigens these TCRs recognize remains unknown. Here is what the overall study found, with its caveats: In all four CD4+ subsets, TCRB CDR3 length was moderately but significantly shorter in type 1 diabetes patients.

Library preparation employed the immunoSEQ multiplex PCR assay. The High Capacity cDNA Reverse Transcription Kit was used to reverse transcribe all of the isolated RNA, meaning that expressed TCRB transcripts were what got sequenced. TCRdb took over this immuneACCESS table, retaining in-frame rearrangements with V and J assigned. Such tables are incomplete; in checked studies, under half of the missing clones stem from an unresolved V gene, and the remainder is unexplained. This sample has 100,000 to 150,000 clones in its table, and roughly 17% of those were observed once. Clones ranked in the top ten supply roughly 2.6% of the sample. Specimen: central memory CD4+ T cells from blood. These receptors originate from a man aged 18 to 29 with type 1 diabetes.

The chain joins TRBV7-9 to TRBJ1-1, with no clear D. The length of the CDR3 is 16 residues. CDR1 and CDR2 (germline): SEHNR, FQNEAQ (reference sequence). Between the trimmed V and J ends, which lost 5 bases and 0 bases, there was a span of 16 bases. The CDR3 loop is CASSHPTQSMNTEAFF. CDR3 coding DNA: TGTGCCAGCAGCCACCCTACTCAGAGTATGAACACTGAAGCTTTCTTT.

Here the CDR3 reads CASRGGQAIGETQYF. In DNA, the CDR3 is TGTGCCAGCAGGGGGGGACAGGCGATCGGCGAGACCCAGTACTTC. The chain combines TRBV6-1 with TRBJ2-5; 8 bases map to TRBD1. The germline CDR1 and CDR2 sequences are MNHNS and SASEGT. The CDR3 spans 15 residues. V shed 6 bases, J shed 5 bases, and the junction held 11 bases outside the gene matches.

The rearrangement joins TRBV20-1 to TRBJ1-1; D is ambiguous. CDR1 DFQATT and CDR2 SNEGSKA come from the germline V gene (reference sequence). The CDR3 sequence is 11 residues long. This CDR3 reads CRAAGNTEAFF. CDR3 nucleotides: TGCAGGGCTGCAGGGAACACTGAAGCTTTCTTT.

This clone has more than one count but fewer than ten. J is TRBJ1-2 and V is TRBV29-1, with 8 bases matching TRBD1. The CDR3 extends over 13 amino acids. Germline loops: CDR1 SQVTM, CDR2 ANQGSEA. V shed 4 bases, J shed 7 bases, and the junction held 8 bases outside the gene matches. This chain's CDR3 is CSVVDRGPVGYTF. CDR3 sequence (DNA): TGCAGCGTTGTAGACAGGGGCCCGGTTGGCTACACCTTC.

The CDR3: CASSTTGTYNEQFF. In nucleotides, the CDR3 is TGCGCCAGCAGCACGACAGGTACCTACAATGAGCAGTTCTTC. This rearrangement joins TRBV5-1 to TRBJ2-1; maybe TRBD1 (6 bases). The CDR3 totals 14 residues. Per the germline V gene, CDR1 is SGHRS and CDR2 is YFSETQ. Trimming took off 4 bases at V and 2 bases at J, with 10 bases between the two ends.

In its sample, this clone was seen a few times. CDR3 DNA sequence: TGCGCCAGCAGCCAACTCCGGGACAGTGAAAGTCTGGCCCAGTACTTC. Its translation: CASSQLRDSESLAQYF. The chain carries TRBV4-1 and TRBJ2-5; 7 bases agree with TRBD1. This CDR3 region has 16 residues. Germline V gene sequence: CDR1 MGHRA, CDR2 YSYEKL. V was pared by 2 bases and J by 9 bases, with 15 bases of the junction left unmatched.

This clone has only one observation. The chain uses TRBV10-3 and TRBJ1-2; the D gene is possibly TRBD1 (5 bases). The CDR3 is made up of 14 amino acids. The V gene lost 3 bases and the J gene lost 6 bases, with 14 bases spanning the gap. Per the germline V gene, CDR1 is ENHRY and CDR2 is SYGVKD. The CDR3 DNA reads TGTGCCATCAGTGATGGGGGTGTGAGGAATGGCTACACCTTC. Amino acid sequence: CAISDGGVRNGYTF.

This clone was seen a handful of times. V gene TRBV15 combines with J gene TRBJ1-2; no reliable D call. Germline V gene lookup returns CDR1 LNHNV and CDR2 YYDKDF (reference sequence). V gave up 4 bases and J gave up 8 bases, with 17 bases separating them. The CDR3 spans 14 residues. CDR3 DNA: TGTGCCACCAGCACCAAAGACTACGTTAAGGGCTACACCTTC. Residues: CATSTKDYVKGYTF.

This clone came up a few times. The chain is built from TRBV10-3 and TRBJ1-5; TRBD1 is a possible D gene (6 bases). CDR3 length: 16 amino acids. Germline CDR1 and CDR2: ENHRY and SYGVKD. Trimming shortened V by 1 base and J by 3 bases, and 13 bases separated the two germline ends. CDR3 DNA sequence: TGTGCCATCAGTGAGTTTATGGACAGTGCCAATCAGCCCCAGCATTTT. Its protein product is CAISEFMDSANQPQHF.

This clone has a handful of counts. The rearrangement links TRBV29-1 to TRBJ1-1; D unclear. This CDR3 contains 13 residues. V dropped 6 bases and J dropped 4 bases, with 15 bases sitting between them. Germline values: CDR1 SQVTM, CDR2 ANQGSEA. The CDR3 protein is CSVADTFGTEAFF. CDR3 DNA sequence: TGCAGCGTCGCCGACACATTTGGCACTGAAGCTTTCTTT. The complete variable domain, with remaining parts taken from reference TRBV29-1 and TRBJ1-1, reads SAVISQKPSRDICQRGTSLTIQCQVDSQVTMMFWYRQQPGQSLTLIATANQGSEATYESGFVIDKFPISRPNLTFSTLTVSNMSPEDSSIYLCSVADTFGTEAFFGQGTRLTVV.

This chain's CDR3 is CASSDSNRNTEAFF. CDR3 coding DNA: TGTGCCAGCAGTGACTCGAATCGGAACACTGAAGCTTTCTTT. This chain links TRBV6-4 with TRBJ1-1; D call uncertain. Germline CDR1 and CDR2: MRHNA and SNTAGT. The CDR3 loop spans 14 amino acids. V lost 0 bases and J 1 base, leaving 6 bases between the germline ends.

This clone was observed a handful of times. The CDR3 bases are TGTGCCAGCAGCTTAGGGGGACTAGCTTCCAATGAGCAGTTCTTC. Amino acids: CASSLGGLASNEQFF. The chain uses TRBV11-3 and TRBJ2-1, with 9 bases fitting TRBD2. V shed 1 base and J 6 bases; nucleotides not matched to a gene: 4. This CDR3 region has 15 residues. Germline assignment: CDR1 SGHNT and CDR2 YENEEA.

This clone was seen a handful of times. This chain connects TRBV29-1 to TRBJ2-5, with D maybe TRBD2 (5 bases). Germline values: CDR1 SQVTM, CDR2 ANQGSEA. The CDR3 consists of 13 residues. V lost 6 bases to trimming and J lost 5 bases, with 16 bases between them. CDR3 in amino acids: CSVPLVAGETQYF. DNA for the CDR3: TGCAGCGTCCCCCTGGTTGCGGGCGAGACCCAGTACTTC. Filled out from reference TRBV29-1 and TRBJ2-5, the complete variable domain reads SAVISQKPSRDICQRGTSLTIQCQVDSQVTMMFWYRQQPGQSLTLIATANQGSEATYESGFVIDKFPISRPNLTFSTLTVSNMSPEDSSIYLCSVPLVAGETQYFGPGTRLLVL.

This clone was observed at least ten times. The chain carries TRBV5-1 and TRBJ2-1; TRBD2 is a possible D gene (6 bases). The CDR3 contains 15 residues. Per the germline V gene, CDR1 is SGHRS and CDR2 is YFSETQ. V shed 1 base and J shed 4 bases, with 12 bases lying between them. The CDR3 is CASSLRSGIYNEQFF. CDR3 in DNA: TGCGCCAGCAGCTTGCGTAGCGGAATTTACAATGAGCAGTTCTTC. Full variable domain (remainder filled in from reference TRBV5-1 and TRBJ2-1): KAGVTQTPRYLIKTRGQQVTLSCSPISGHRSVSWYQQTPGQGLQFLFEYFSETQRNKGNFPGRFSGRQFSNSRSEMNVSTLELGDSALYLCASSLRSGIYNEQFFGPGTRLTVL.

This clone was recorded a few times. The chain joins TRBV29-1 to TRBJ2-7; the D is unclear. The V and J ends lost 7 bases and 3 bases respectively, with 10 bases between them. Germline loops: CDR1 SQVTM, CDR2 ANQGSEA. This CDR3 has 11 residues. CDR3 sequence: CSAKQSYEQYF. CDR3 nucleotides: TGCAGCGCCAAGCAAAGCTACGAGCAGTACTTC.

The chain combines TRBV29-1 with TRBJ2-5, with D perhaps assigned TRBD1 or TRBD2 (5 bases each). Germline CDR1 is SQVTM and CDR2 is ANQGSEA. The CDR3 loop spans 12 amino acids. Trimming removed 5 bases at V and 4 bases at J, with 11 bases between. The CDR3 DNA reads as TGCAGCGTTTGGGGTGGGGGAGAGACCCAGTACTTC. Translation: CSVWGGGETQYF.

The table lists this clone with a few counts. The chain carries TRBV5-1 and TRBJ1-5; TRBD1 matches at 9 bases. The length of the CDR3 is 15 residues. V shed 4 bases and J 7 bases; nucleotides not matched to a gene: 9. Germline CDR1 and CDR2: SGHRS and YFSETQ. The CDR3 sequence: CASSPGTGKRQPQHF. In DNA form, the CDR3 reads TGCGCCAGCAGCCCCGGGACAGGGAAGAGACAGCCCCAGCATTTT.

The chain carries TRBV6-5 and TRBJ2-7; D uncertain. The V end was cut by 6 bases, the J end by 7 bases, with 13 bases between. Germline CDR1 and CDR2: MNHEY and SVGAGI. CDR3 length: 12 residues. DNA of the CDR3: TGTGCCAGCAGCAAAGACCTGGGGGAGCAGTACTTC. Translation gives CASSKDLGEQYF.

This clone was detected only a few times. The V gene is TRBV27, the J gene TRBJ1-2; 7 bases agree with TRBD1. This CDR3 spans 15 amino acids. J was trimmed by 3 bases and V by 4 bases; bases with no gene match: 8. CDR1 is MNHEY and CDR2 is SMNVEV in the germline V gene (reference sequence). This CDR3 is CASSSDRAGHYGYTF. CDR3 nucleotides: TGTGCCAGCAGTTCCGACAGGGCAGGGCACTATGGCTACACCTTC.

The chain employs TRBV15 and TRBJ2-3; a possible D gene is TRBD2 (5 bases). Trimming removed 1 base at V and 0 bases at J, with 17 bases between. Looked up from germline, CDR1 is LNHNV and CDR2 is YYDKDF (reference sequence). This CDR3 is built from 18 residues. DNA for the CDR3: TGTGCCACCAGCAGAGCGGGGTCCCATTTATCTAGCACAGATACGCAGTATTTT. Translated: CATSRAGSHLSSTDTQYF. Combining the CDR3 with reference TRBV15 and TRBJ2-3 gives the whole variable domain DAMVIQNPRYQVTQFGKPVTLSCSQTLNHNVMYWYQQKSSQAPKLLFHYYDKDFNNEADTPDNFQSRRPNTSFCFLDIRSPGLGDTAMYLCATSRAGSHLSSTDTQYFGPGTRLTVL.

In this sample, this clone turned up many times. The genes are TRBV5-1 and TRBJ2-1; possible D gene TRBD1, 6 bases. V was clipped by 2 bases and J by 0 bases, with 9 bases between them. In germline, CDR1 is SGHRS, CDR2 YFSETQ. The CDR3 has 15 amino acids. The CDR3 region is CASSLGQSSYNEQFF. CDR3 DNA sequence: TGCGCCAGCAGCTTAGGACAGAGCTCCTACAATGAGCAGTTCTTC. The full variable domain, completed using reference TRBV5-1 and TRBJ2-1, is KAGVTQTPRYLIKTRGQQVTLSCSPISGHRSVSWYQQTPGQGLQFLFEYFSETQRNKGNFPGRFSGRQFSNSRSEMNVSTLELGDSALYLCASSLGQSSYNEQFFGPGTRLTVL.

This clone was observed a handful of times. The chain has TRBV9 and TRBJ1-1, with a weak D call TRBD1 (5 bases). CDR3 size: 15 residues. Germline CDR1 is SGDLS and CDR2 is YYNGEE. Trimming took off 7 bases at V and 4 bases at J, with 20 bases between the two ends. The CDR3 sequence is CASSPWGEVGTEAFF. CDR3 DNA sequence: TGTGCCAGCTCTCCCTGGGGGGAGGTGGGCACTGAAGCTTTCTTT.

The J gene is TRBJ2-1, the V gene TRBV4-3, with D possibly TRBD1 on 6 matching bases. The V and J ends lost 4 bases and 4 bases respectively, with 17 bases between them. CDR3 length: 16 residues. Germline V gene sequence: CDR1 LGHNA, CDR2 YSLEER. The CDR3 nucleotides read TGCGCCAGCAGCCCACGTGGGGCAGGGGAATACAATGAGCAGTTCTTC. This translates into CASSPRGAGEYNEQFF.

The V and J genes are TRBV2 and TRBJ2-7, with 12 positions matching TRBD2. V gave up 5 bases and J gave up 3 bases; unmatched junction bases: 5. The CDR3 sequence is 15 residues long. CDR1 SNHLY and CDR2 FYNNEI come from the germline V gene. CDR3 coding DNA: TGTGCCAGCAGTCAGACTAGCGGGAGAGGCTACGAGCAGTACTTC. Its protein is CASSQTSGRGYEQYF.